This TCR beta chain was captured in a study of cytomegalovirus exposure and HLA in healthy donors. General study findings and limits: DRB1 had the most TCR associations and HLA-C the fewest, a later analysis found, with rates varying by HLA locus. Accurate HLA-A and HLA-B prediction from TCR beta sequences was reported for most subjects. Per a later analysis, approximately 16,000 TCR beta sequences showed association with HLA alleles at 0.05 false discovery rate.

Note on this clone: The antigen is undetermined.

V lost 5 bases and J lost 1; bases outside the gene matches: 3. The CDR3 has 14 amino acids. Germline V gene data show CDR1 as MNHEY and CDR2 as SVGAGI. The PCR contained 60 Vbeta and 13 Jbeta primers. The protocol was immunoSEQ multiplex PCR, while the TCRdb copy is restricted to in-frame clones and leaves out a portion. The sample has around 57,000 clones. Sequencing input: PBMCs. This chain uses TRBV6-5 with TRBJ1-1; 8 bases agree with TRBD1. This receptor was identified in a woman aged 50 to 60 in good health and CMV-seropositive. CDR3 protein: CASSKDRGNTEAFF. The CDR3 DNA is TGTGCCAGCAGTAAAGACAGGGGGAACACTGAAGCTTTCTTT.